Listed here are 24 T cell receptor beta chains from one sample, sequenced in a study of shared clonotypes between healthy human individuals. Naive CD8 cells comprised CD45RO-negative, CCR7-positively selected cells, excluding terminally differentiated effector memory CD45RA+ cells. Clones were sequenced by immunoSEQ multiplex PCR, and TCRdb holds only the in-frame ones, with some missing. This table has 1.5 million to 2.5 million clones, about 95% appearing once. Sequenced: naive CD8+ T cells sorted from blood. Receptors were obtained from a man aged 18-30 years in good health.

This chain links TRBV4-3 with TRBJ2-7; 9 bases map to TRBD1. J was trimmed by 4 bases and V by 3 bases; bases with no gene match: 7. This CDR3 spans 15 amino acids. CDR1 LGHNA and CDR2 YSLEER come from the germline V gene. CDR3 sequence (DNA): TGCGCCAGCAGCCACGGACAGGGGATCGCTTACGAGCAGTACTTC. Translated: CASSHGQGIAYEQYF.

As to this clone: The same CDR3 can be traced to other DNA sequences in this sample. The rearrangement joins TRBV6-5 to TRBJ1-1, with no clear D. V lost 1 base, J lost 1 base, and 4 bases lay in between. CDR1 is MNHEY and CDR2 is SVGAGI in the germline V gene. CDR3 length: 13 amino acids. The CDR3 DNA sequence: TGTGCCAGCAGTTACTTGGGGAACACTGAAGCTTTCTTT. It translates to CASSYLGNTEAFF.

The chain recombines TRBV6-1 with TRBJ1-5, with a possible D match to TRBD1 (5 bases). This CDR3 has 17 residues. Deletions cut 0 bases from V and 0 bases from J, with 12 bases between. CDR1 and CDR2 (germline): MNHNS, SASEGT. The CDR3 protein is CASSEASTGSSNQPQHF. CDR3 sequence (DNA): TGTGCCAGCAGTGAAGCATCCACAGGTTCTAGCAATCAGCCCCAGCATTTT.

The table lists this clone with a count of one. A single base separates this from a much larger clone, so it may be a read error. Additional DNA sequences in this sample encode the identical CDR3. The chain links TRBV5-4 to TRBJ1-1, with D perhaps matching TRBD1 (5 bases). CDR1 SGHNT and CDR2 YYREEE come from the germline V gene (reference sequence). The CDR3 has 12 residues. The ends were cut back, 4 bases at V and 3 bases at J, with 7 bases in the middle. CDR3 coding DNA: TGTGCCAGCAGCCTGGGGGACACTGAAGCTTTCTTT. Protein: CASSLGDTEAFF.

This clone is a singleton in its sample. The rearrangement joins TRBV6-5 to TRBJ2-5; 11 bases align to TRBD2. The DNA end is a closer match to TRBJ2-7, so the J assignment may be wrong. The CDR3 has 15 residues. Germline V gene lookup returns CDR1 MNHEY and CDR2 SVGAGI. The CDR3 nucleotides are TGTGCCAGCAGTTCTGGTAGTAGCGGGAGGGACGAGCAGTACTTC. Translating gives CASSSGSSGRDEQYF.

This clone was seen only once. CDR3 amino acids: CASSLDRGLGFF. In DNA form, the CDR3 reads TGTGCCAGCAGCTTAGATCGCGGGTTGGGGTTCTTC. This chain uses TRBV13 with TRBJ2-1, with D maybe TRBD2 (5 bases). V gave up 1 base and J gave up 15 bases, with 13 bases separating them. The CDR3 consists of 12 residues. Looked up from germline, CDR1 is PRHDT and CDR2 is FYEKMQ (reference sequence).

The chain links TRBV7-9 to TRBJ1-4; unclear D gene. CDR1 SEHNR and CDR2 FQNEAQ come from the germline V gene (reference sequence). Between the trimmed V and J ends, which lost 5 bases and 0 bases, there was a span of 10 bases. The CDR3 totals 15 residues. CDR3: CASSPNIATNEKLFF. The CDR3 DNA is TGTGCCAGCAGCCCAAATATTGCAACTAATGAAAAACTGTTTTTT.

This chain uses TRBV6-5 with TRBJ2-7, with D tentatively TRBD2 (6 bases). Germline values: CDR1 MNHEY, CDR2 SVGAGI. V lost 0 bases to trimming and J lost 5 bases, with 11 bases between them. This CDR3 has 14 amino acids. CDR3 protein: CASSYSAAGDEQYF. CDR3 bases: TGTGCCAGCAGTTACTCGGCAGCGGGCGACGAGCAGTACTTC.

The genes are TRBV6-6 and TRBJ1-1, with a weak D call TRBD1 (5 bases). The CDR3 consists of 14 residues. V lost 6 bases and J 3 bases, leaving 14 bases between the germline ends. The V gene's germline CDR1 is MNHNY and CDR2 SVGAGI (reference sequence). In nucleotides, the CDR3 is TGTGCCAGCAGCCTAAAGGGACCCCACACTGAAGCTTTCTTT. Translation: CASSLKGPHTEAFF.

The chain couples TRBV11-3 to TRBJ2-2; 9 bases are shared with TRBD1. Germline CDR1 reads SGHNT; CDR2 reads YENEEA. This CDR3 comprises 16 residues. Trimming removed 1 base from V and 4 bases from J; junction bases left unmatched: 4. Written as DNA, the CDR3 is TGTGCCAGCAGCTTAGGGGGACAGGGCGGCACCGGGGAGCTGTTTTTT. It codes for CASSLGGQGGTGELFF.

This sequence joins TRBV6-5 and TRBJ1-4; maybe TRBD1 (5 bases). Between the trimmed V and J ends, which lost 1 base and 7 bases, there was a span of 13 bases. The germline V gene has CDR1 MNHEY and CDR2 SVGAGI. The CDR3 totals 15 residues. The CDR3 bases are TGTGCCAGCAGTTACTGGGACGGTACTGGTGAAAAACTGTTTTTT. It encodes CASSYWDGTGEKLFF.

CDR3 in DNA: TGTGCCAGCAGTGGGTCTTACCAAGAGACCCAGTACTTC. Residues: CASSGSYQETQYF. J is TRBJ2-5 and V is TRBV2; D not certain. The V end lost 4 bases, the J end lost 0 bases, and 6 bases lay between the germline ends. The CDR3 spans 13 residues. Germline-derived CDR1 and CDR2 are SNHLY and FYNNEI. Full variable domain (remainder filled in from reference TRBV2 and TRBJ2-5): EPEVTQTPSHQVTQMGQEVILRCVPISNHLYFYWYRQILGQKVEFLVSFYNNEISEKSEIFDDQFSVERPDGSNFTLKIRSTKLEDSAMYFCASSGSYQETQYFGPGTRLLVL.

This chain uses TRBV29-1 with TRBJ2-7; 8 bases match TRBD1. CDR1 is SQVTM, CDR2 ANQGSEA, per germline. J lost 2 bases, V lost 6 bases, and 6 bases had no gene match. The CDR3 consists of 13 residues. Here the CDR3 reads CSVAGDRPYEQYF. CDR3 DNA sequence: TGCAGCGTCGCTGGGGACAGGCCCTACGAGCAGTACTTC.

This clone was counted once. The chain is built from TRBV19 and TRBJ1-6; 8 nucleotides line up with TRBD1. Germline CDR1 and CDR2: LNHDA and SQIVND (reference sequence). This CDR3 region has 17 residues. Trimming at V came to 3 bases and at J to 0 bases, leaving 4 bases not matched to a gene. This CDR3 reads CASSIGDRSSYNSPLHF. The DNA for the CDR3 is TGTGCCAGTAGTATCGGGGACAGGAGCTCCTATAATTCACCCCTCCACTTT.

The chain is built from TRBV5-4 and TRBJ2-5, with D possibly TRBD2 on 6 matching bases. Germline assignment: CDR1 SGHNT and CDR2 YYREEE (reference sequence). This CDR3 has 16 amino acids. Trimming removed 3 bases at V and 0 bases at J, with 15 bases between. CDR3 DNA sequence: TGTGCCAGCAGCTCCCGAATTAGCGGAGACCAAGAGACCCAGTACTTC. Translated: CASSSRISGDQETQYF.

Comment on this clone: This may be a read error, as it is one base from a much larger clone. Other DNA sequences within the sample encode an identical CDR3. This chain joins TRBV9 and TRBJ2-7; D perhaps matches TRBD2 (5 bases). CDR1 SGDLS and CDR2 YYNGEE come from the germline V gene. The CDR3 is 14 residues long. Trimming stripped 0 bases from V and 0 bases from J, with 7 bases between. The CDR3: CASSVGESSYEQYF. For the CDR3, the DNA is TGTGCCAGCAGCGTAGGGGAGAGCTCCTACGAGCAGTACTTC.

The V and J genes are TRBV27 and TRBJ1-1; 9 bases align to TRBD1. The ends lost 6 bases at V and 3 bases at J; junction bases unmatched: 2. The CDR3 runs to 13 residues. The germline CDR1 and CDR2 sequences are MNHEY and SMNVEV (reference sequence). The DNA for the CDR3 is TGTGCCAGCAGGGGACAGGGATACACTGAAGCTTTCTTT. Protein product: CASRGQGYTEAFF.

The V call is TRBV10-3, the J call TRBJ1-5; 9 bases align to TRBD1. The CDR3 consists of 14 residues. CDR1 ENHRY and CDR2 SYGVKD come from the germline V gene. The V and J ends lost 11 bases and 3 bases, in that order; junction bases with no gene match: 8. CDR3 protein: CAVSRDRDNQPQHF. CDR3 sequence (DNA): TGTGCCGTTTCGAGGGACAGGGACAATCAGCCCCAGCATTTT.

In this sample, this clone turned up once. The DNA for the CDR3 is TGCAGTGTCGGGCTCACGATTCCCCCATCCCAGTACTTC. This translates into CSVGLTIPPSQYF. This rearrangement joins TRBV29-1 to TRBJ2-5; D is unresolved. The germline gives CDR1 SQVTM, CDR2 ANQGSEA. This CDR3 comprises 13 residues.

The chain uses TRBV6-6 and TRBJ2-7; maybe TRBD1 (6 bases). V lost 2 bases, J lost 3 bases, and 8 bases lay in between. Germline-derived CDR1 and CDR2 are MNHNY and SVGAGI (reference sequence). The CDR3 sequence is 13 residues long. CDR3 nucleotide sequence: TGTGCCAGCAGTTACGGACAGTTCTACGAGCAGTACTTC. It yields the protein CASSYGQFYEQYF.

V usage is TRBV11-3 and J usage is TRBJ1-1; maybe TRBD1 (5 bases). The CDR3 is made up of 18 amino acids. The V end was cut by 0 bases, the J end by 3 bases, with 20 bases between. Germline assignment: CDR1 SGHNT and CDR2 YENEEA. This chain's CDR3 is CASSLDAGGGTEDTEAFF. CDR3 bases: TGTGCCAGCAGCTTAGACGCCGGGGGGGGTACGGAGGACACTGAAGCTTTCTTT.

Comment on this clone: Within the sample, other DNA sequences also encode this same CDR3. The chain joins TRBV6-5 to TRBJ2-7; possibly TRBD1 or TRBD2 for D (5 bases each). The length of the CDR3 is 13 residues. Germline V lookup: CDR1 MNHEY, CDR2 SVGAGI. V shed 6 bases and J shed 0 bases, with 9 bases lying between them. CDR3 sequence reads: CASSGDGSYEQYF. DNA for the CDR3: TGTGCCAGCAGCGGGGACGGCTCCTACGAGCAGTACTTC.

This clone occurred once. The identical CDR3 is also encoded by other nucleotide sequences in the sample. This rearrangement joins TRBV5-4 to TRBJ2-7, with D tentatively TRBD1 (5 bases). The germline V and J ends were trimmed by 4 bases and 0 bases, with 5 bases remaining between them. CDR1 and CDR2 (germline): SGHNT, YYREEE (reference sequence). The CDR3 runs 12 residues. CDR3 residues: CASSQGSYEQYF. In DNA, the CDR3 is TGTGCCAGCAGCCAGGGCTCCTACGAGCAGTACTTC. The full variable domain, completed using reference TRBV5-4 and TRBJ2-7, is ETGVTQSPTHLIKTRGQQVTLRCSSQSGHNTVSWYQQALGQGPQFIFQYYREEENGRGNFPPRFSGLQFPNYSSELNVNALELDDSALYLCASSQGSYEQYFGPGTRLTVT.

The V gene is TRBV4-2, the J gene TRBJ1-2; no definite D call. The CDR3 contains 13 residues. Germline-derived CDR1 and CDR2 are LGHNA and YNFKEQ. V was shortened by 4 bases and J by 2 bases, with 8 bases between the two germline ends. CDR3 coding DNA: TGTGCCAGCAGCCCTTACCAGAACTATGGCTACACCTTC. It specifies CASSPYQNYGYTF.